This TCR beta chain stems from a study of radiotherapy plus CTLA-4 blockade in lung cancer (dated by TCRdb to 2016 to 2019). Regarding the research as a whole: Objective responses were observed in around 20% of enrolled patients, and disease control was achieved in 30% to 40%. Overall study results and their limits: Early dynamic changes in blood T cell clones, together with increased serum interferon-beta after radiation, were reported as the strongest predictors of response. After treatment with radiotherapy and ipilimumab, TCR clones that originated in tumors expanded in peripheral blood.

The study evaluated CTLA-4 blockade (ipilimumab) given together with focal radiation therapy in patients who had chemo-refractory metastatic non-small-cell lung cancer. The CDR1 and CDR2 encoded by the germline V gene (reference sequence) are MNHNY and SVGAGI. The CDR3 covers 14 residues, taking in both the cysteine and the phenylalanine. Only CDR3 DNA remains: 42 bases, in frame from the first base. V is cut back by 6 bases and J by 0 bases, with 1 base in the junction unmatched. The sample holds a few counts of this clone. Its binding antigen is unknown. Base qualities are not at hand, and no much larger clone is one base apart. Libraries were built with the immunoSEQ multiplex PCR assay. In TCRdb, the immuneACCESS table is reduced to in-frame sequences with V and J assigned. These tables do not hold every clone; where another copy was compared, an unresolved V gene accounts for under half, and the others remain unexplained. The sample records roughly 120,000 clones, 75% to 80% of which are singletons. Of the sample, 5.2% falls within the top ten clones.

The rearranged chain carries TRBV6-6 and TRBJ2-3; TRBD2 lines up with 9 middle nucleotides. Material: peripheral blood, obtained from a patient treated with radiotherapy plus ipilimumab. The TCR originated in a human donor with non-small cell lung cancer who had a partial response to radiotherapy plus ipilimumab. The CDR3 corresponds to CASRREGSTDTQYF. The DNA is as follows: TGTGCCAGCAGGCGGGAGGGTAGCACAGATACGCAGTATTTT.